Below, 19 T cell receptor beta chains from the same sample are listed, as sequenced in a study of cytomegalovirus exposure and HLA in healthy donors (dated by TCRdb to about 2017). Library generation was performed with the immunoSEQ multiplex PCR assay. The multiplex PCR relied on a mix of 60 forward primers for TCR Vbeta segments and 13 reverse primers for TCR Jbeta segments. This immuneACCESS table, as held by TCRdb, lists in-frame sequences with V and J called but not all clones. Of the missing ones, under half trace to an unresolved V gene in checked studies; the others have no known cause. For this sample the table gives roughly 130,000 clones, of which 74% were detected only once. 6.6% of the sample lies in the top ten. Sample: PBMCs. These receptor sequences come from a man aged 40-55 years in good health and CMV-seropositive.

J is TRBJ1-4 and V is TRBV5-1; D may be TRBD1 (6 bases). Germline CDR1 is SGHRS and CDR2 is YFSETQ. The CDR3 contains 14 residues. The germline V and J ends were trimmed by 5 bases and 4 bases, with 12 bases remaining between them. The CDR3 region is CASSMTGLNEKLFF. CDR3 DNA sequence: TGCGCCAGCAGTATGACAGGCCTTAATGAAAAACTGTTTTTT.

V gene TRBV5-6 combines with J gene TRBJ1-2; no firm D call. Germline lookup yields CDR1 SGHDT and CDR2 YYEEEE. CDR3 length: 14 residues. The ends were cut back, 0 bases at V and 4 bases at J, with 10 bases in the middle. Here the CDR3 reads CASSLATNPYGYTF. In DNA form, the CDR3 reads TGTGCCAGCAGCTTGGCCACTAACCCCTATGGCTACACCTTC.

This chain links TRBV29-1 with TRBJ1-1, with D possibly being TRBD1 (6 bases). The V and J ends lost 7 bases and 4 bases respectively, with 13 bases between them. The CDR3 has 12 amino acids. Per germline, CDR1 SQVTM and CDR2 ANQGSEA. This chain's CDR3 is CSGGQLGTEAFF. The CDR3 nucleotides are TGCAGCGGTGGACAGCTAGGCACTGAAGCTTTCTTT.

This clone was counted a single time. The chain couples TRBV9 to TRBJ2-7; D possibly corresponds to TRBD2 (6 bases). The V gene's germline CDR1 is SGDLS and CDR2 YYNGEE. With 3 bases removed from V and 2 bases from J, the gap between germline ends came to 18 bases. This CDR3 spans 16 amino acids. CDR3 protein: CASSAPTRGTTYEQYF. The CDR3 DNA is TGTGCCAGCAGCGCACCTACCCGGGGGACGACCTACGAGCAGTACTTC.

This clone appeared a few times. The rearrangement joins TRBV29-1 to TRBJ2-5, with 7 bases that match TRBD2. V gave up 2 bases and J gave up 3 bases; unmatched junction bases: 9. Germline lookup yields CDR1 SQVTM and CDR2 ANQGSEA. The CDR3 is 15 amino acids. The chain's CDR3 is CSVEPDGGRKETQYF. CDR3 DNA: TGCAGCGTTGAACCGGACGGCGGGAGAAAAGAGACCCAGTACTTC.

V gene TRBV9 combines with J gene TRBJ2-7; TRBD1 aligns across 8 bases. Unmatched junction bases numbered 7, after V lost 0 bases and J lost 5 bases. CDR3 length: 15 amino acids. Germline assignment: CDR1 SGDLS and CDR2 YYNGEE. CDR3 sequence (DNA): TGTGCCAGCAGCGTAGCCCCAGGGACAGGCGACGAGCAGTACTTC. Translation gives CASSVAPGTGDEQYF.

This rearrangement joins TRBV25-1 to TRBJ2-2; possibly TRBD1 for D (6 bases). Trimming left V 3 bases short and J 3 bases short, with 8 bases between. CDR1 is MGHDK, CDR2 SYGVNS, per germline. CDR3 length equals 14 residues. CDR3 sequence: CASSDQGYTGELFF. CDR3 nucleotide sequence: TGTGCCAGCAGTGATCAGGGGTACACCGGGGAGCTGTTTTTT.

The rearrangement links TRBV27 to TRBJ2-5, with TRBD1 as a possible D gene (5 bases). The V end was cut by 0 bases, the J end by 5 bases, with 10 bases between. This CDR3 comprises 14 residues. CDR1 is MNHEY and CDR2 is SMNVEV in the germline V gene (reference sequence). CDR3 DNA: TGTGCCAGCAGTTTATCGACAGTAAGGGAGACCCAGTACTTC. It yields the protein CASSLSTVRETQYF.

The chain is built from TRBV15 and TRBJ2-3; D is possibly TRBD1 (8 bases). With 6 bases removed from V and 0 bases from J, the gap between germline ends came to 16 bases. The CDR3 totals 16 residues. CDR1 and CDR2 from the germline V gene are LNHNV and YYDKDF (reference sequence). The CDR3 DNA is TGTGCCACCAGGAGTACAGGGGGGGGAAGCACAGATACGCAGTATTTT. It encodes CATRSTGGGSTDTQYF. The whole variable domain, filled in from reference TRBV15 and TRBJ2-3, reads DAMVIQNPRYQVTQFGKPVTLSCSQTLNHNVMYWYQQKSSQAPKLLFHYYDKDFNNEADTPDNFQSRRPNTSFCFLDIRSPGLGDTAMYLCATRSTGGGSTDTQYFGPGTRLTVL.

The chain's CDR3 is CASSPDSIYEQYF. In DNA form, the CDR3 reads TGTGCCAGCAGCCCCGACAGCATCTACGAGCAGTACTTC. The chain recombines TRBV6-5 with TRBJ2-7, with TRBD1 as a possible D gene (5 bases). This CDR3 spans 13 amino acids. Germline assignment: CDR1 MNHEY and CDR2 SVGAGI. Trimming took 6 bases from V and 3 from J, leaving 12 bases between them.

The chain uses TRBV18 and TRBJ1-1; a possible D gene is TRBD1 (6 bases). Trimming left V 4 bases short and J 8 bases short, with 8 bases between. CDR1 and CDR2 (germline): KGHSH, LQKENI. The CDR3 has 11 amino acids. In nucleotides, the CDR3 is TGTGCCAGCTCACTAGGACAGGAAGCTTTCTTT. Translated: CASSLGQEAFF.

This clone was picked up a small number of times. The gene calls are TRBV27 and TRBJ2-6, with 9 nucleotides matching TRBD1. This CDR3 is 19 amino acids long. J lost 2 bases, V lost 5 bases, and 13 bases had no gene match. CDR1 and CDR2 from the germline V gene are MNHEY and SMNVEV (reference sequence). CDR3 nucleotide sequence: TGTGCCAGCAGTCAAACCCCGGGGGACAGGGTGACTGGGGCCAACGTCCTGACTTTC. Amino acid sequence: CASSQTPGDRVTGANVLTF. The full variable domain, in which reference TRBV27 and TRBJ2-6 provide the parts outside the CDR3, is EAQVTQNPRYLITVTGKKLTVTCSQNMNHEYMSWYRQDPGLGLRQIYYSMNVEVTDKGDVPEGYKVSRKEKRNFPLILESPSPNQTSLYFCASSQTPGDRVTGANVLTFGAGSRLTVL.

V usage is TRBV9 and J usage is TRBJ2-1; D not resolved. Between the trimmed V and J ends, which lost 2 bases and 2 bases, there was a span of 8 bases. The CDR3 extends over 14 amino acids. Germline V lookup: CDR1 SGDLS, CDR2 YYNGEE. The CDR3: CASSVGSPYNEQFF. Here the CDR3 DNA reads TGTGCCAGCAGCGTGGGCAGCCCCTACAATGAGCAGTTCTTC.

This clone was detected only a few times. This sequence joins TRBV4-2 and TRBJ1-5, with D hard to call. V was cut by 3 bases and J by 9 bases, with 9 bases left in between. The V gene's germline CDR1 is LGHNA and CDR2 YNFKEQ. CDR3 length: 12 amino acids. The CDR3: CASSHPYRPQHF. The CDR3 region has the DNA TGTGCCAGCAGCCACCCCTACCGGCCCCAGCATTTT.

The chain combines TRBV28 with TRBJ1-1, with TRBD1 matching 8 bases. Germline CDR1 reads MDHEN; CDR2 reads SYDVKM. CDR3 length equals 15 residues. V shed 4 bases and J 1 base; nucleotides not matched to a gene: 5. The CDR3 loop reads CASSSAGTGNTEAFF. Written as DNA, the CDR3 is TGTGCCAGCAGTTCGGCCGGGACAGGGAACACTGAAGCTTTCTTT.

The chain couples TRBV28 to TRBJ1-3; D is ambiguous. This CDR3 region has 14 residues. Trimming shortened V by 9 bases and J by 3 bases, and 15 bases separated the two germline ends. From germline, CDR1 is MDHEN and CDR2 SYDVKM. CDR3 DNA: TGTGCCAGTGGGCAGGCCTACCTTGGAAACACCATATATTTT. Translated: CASGQAYLGNTIYF. The variable domain in full, with the rest retrieved from reference TRBV28 and TRBJ1-3, is DVKVTQSSRYLVKRTGEKVFLECVQDMDHENMFWYRQDPGLGLRLIYFSYDVKMKEKGDIPEGYSVSREKKERFSLILESASTNQTSMYLCASGQAYLGNTIYFGEGSWLTVV.

This sequence joins TRBV10-2 and TRBJ2-7, with no clear D. This CDR3 is 14 amino acids long. V lost 3 bases to trimming and J lost 6 bases, with 15 bases between them. CDR1 is WSHSY, CDR2 SAAADI, per germline. The CDR3 loop reads CASSEFSTLGEQYF. DNA for the CDR3: TGCGCCAGCAGTGAATTTAGCACTCTTGGCGAGCAGTACTTC.

The chain uses TRBV7-8 and TRBJ1-6; D is perhaps TRBD1 (6 bases). This CDR3 contains 14 residues. In germline, CDR1 is SGHVS, CDR2 FQNEAQ. Trimming removed 4 bases at V and 9 bases at J, with 13 bases between. Written as DNA, the CDR3 is TGTGCCAGCAGCTCAACATACAGGGTTTCACCCCTCCACTTT. Encoded protein: CASSSTYRVSPLHF.

The V and J genes are TRBV13 and TRBJ2-1; 8 bases agree with TRBD1. Losses at the gene ends were 5 bases for V and 3 bases for J; bases not matched to a gene: 9. The length of the CDR3 is 16 residues. CDR1 and CDR2 (germline): PRHDT, FYEKMQ (reference sequence). CDR3 nucleotides: TGTGCCAGCAGCCCTTTAGACGGGACAGGCTACAATGAGCAGTTCTTC. Translated: CASSPLDGTGYNEQFF. The full variable domain, in which reference TRBV13 and TRBJ2-1 provide the parts outside the CDR3, is AAGVIQSPRHLIKEKRETATLKCYPIPRHDTVYWYQQGPGQDPQFLISFYEKMQSDKGSIPDRFSAQQFSDYHSELNMSSLELGDSALYFCASSPLDGTGYNEQFFGPGTRLTVL.